This T cell receptor (beta chain) emerged from a study of vaccination and CD4 T cells after COVID-19. Study information: The convalescents comprised six males and four females, two of them Hispanic.

Germline V gene data show CDR1 as DFQATT and CDR2 as SNEGSKA (reference sequence). The CDR3 length is 15 residues. Trimming pared 6 bases from V and 1 base from J, leaving 17 bases between. Sequence data for DNA of cultured CD4+ T cells were generated by the Oncomine TCR Beta short-read assay. Cultures of CD4+ T cells served as the source for extracting genomic DNA. TCRdb used MiXCR to reprocess the PCR reads, holding one entry per CDR3 protein. The table has about 17,000 distinct CDR3 sequences, more than 55% seen once. The treatment here: approximately 10-day PBMC culture with coronavirus spike peptide pools or control peptides (ViraFEST assay). On this clonotype itself: The antigen remains unidentified.

The source is a human donor who had recovered from COVID-19. V is TRBV20-1 and J is TRBJ2-3, with D uncertain. The sequencing sample was made of CD4+ T cells from blood, cultured in vitro. The CDR3 protein is CSAPPGTHRTDTQYF. The CDR3 coding sequence is TGCAGTGCCCCCCCGGGCACCCACCGCACAGATACGCAGTATTTT.